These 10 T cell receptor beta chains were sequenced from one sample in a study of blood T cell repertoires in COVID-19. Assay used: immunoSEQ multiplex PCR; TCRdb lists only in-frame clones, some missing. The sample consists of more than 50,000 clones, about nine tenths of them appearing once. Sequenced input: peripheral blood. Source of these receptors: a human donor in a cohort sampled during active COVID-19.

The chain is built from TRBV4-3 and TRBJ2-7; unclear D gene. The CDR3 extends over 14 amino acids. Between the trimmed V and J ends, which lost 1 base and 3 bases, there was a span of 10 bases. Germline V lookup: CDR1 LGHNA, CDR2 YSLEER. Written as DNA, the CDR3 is TGCGCCAGCAGCCAAGGCTGGCAGAACTACGAGCAGTACTTC. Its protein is CASSQGWQNYEQYF.

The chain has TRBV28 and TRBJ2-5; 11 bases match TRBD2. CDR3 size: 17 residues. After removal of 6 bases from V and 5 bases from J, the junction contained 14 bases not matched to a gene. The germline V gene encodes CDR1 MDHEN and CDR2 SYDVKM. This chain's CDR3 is CASSPTSSGRAGETQYF. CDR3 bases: TGTGCCAGCAGCCCTACCAGTAGCGGGAGGGCTGGGGAGACCCAGTACTTC.

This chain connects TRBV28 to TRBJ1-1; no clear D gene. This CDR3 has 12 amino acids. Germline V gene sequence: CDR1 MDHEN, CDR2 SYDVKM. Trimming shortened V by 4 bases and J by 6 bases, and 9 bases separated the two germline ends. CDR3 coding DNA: TGTGCCAGCAGTTCCCCGGGGTCTGAAGCTTTCTTT. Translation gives CASSSPGSEAFF.

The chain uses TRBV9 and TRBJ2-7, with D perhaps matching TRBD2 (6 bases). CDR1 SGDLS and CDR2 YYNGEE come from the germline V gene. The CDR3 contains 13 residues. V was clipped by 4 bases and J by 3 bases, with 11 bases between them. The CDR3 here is CASSTRDFYEQYF. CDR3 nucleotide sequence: TGTGCCAGCAGCACTCGGGACTTCTACGAGCAGTACTTC.

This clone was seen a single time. CDR3 sequence reads: CASTSSGGSEETQYF. The DNA of the CDR3 is TGCGCCAGCACATCTTCTGGAGGGTCGGAAGAGACCCAGTACTTC. This sequence joins TRBV5-1 and TRBJ2-5, with D possibly being TRBD2 (6 bases). Germline V gene sequence: CDR1 SGHRS, CDR2 YFSETQ. Trimming cost V 6 bases and J 3 bases, with 18 bases left between them. CDR3 size: 15 residues.

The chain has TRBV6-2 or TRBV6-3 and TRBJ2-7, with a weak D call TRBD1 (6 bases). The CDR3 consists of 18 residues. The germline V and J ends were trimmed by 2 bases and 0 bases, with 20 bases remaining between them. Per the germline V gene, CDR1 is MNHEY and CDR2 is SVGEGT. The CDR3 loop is CASSYVWGRRGSSYEQYF. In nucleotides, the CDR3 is TGTGCCAGCAGTTACGTTTGGGGGCGTAGAGGGAGCTCCTACGAGCAGTACTTC.

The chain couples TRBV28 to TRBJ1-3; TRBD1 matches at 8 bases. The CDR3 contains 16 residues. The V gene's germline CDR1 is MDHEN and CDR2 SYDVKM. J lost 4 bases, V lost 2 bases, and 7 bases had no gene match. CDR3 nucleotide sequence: TGTGCCAGCAGTTTACAAGGACAGGGATCAGGAAACACCATATATTTT. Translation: CASSLQGQGSGNTIYF.

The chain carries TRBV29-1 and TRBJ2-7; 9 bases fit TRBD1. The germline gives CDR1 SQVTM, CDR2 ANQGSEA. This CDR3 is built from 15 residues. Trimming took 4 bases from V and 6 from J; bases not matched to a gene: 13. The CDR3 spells CSVGTGATFLGEQYF. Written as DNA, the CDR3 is TGCAGCGTTGGGACAGGGGCCACCTTTTTGGGCGAGCAGTACTTC.

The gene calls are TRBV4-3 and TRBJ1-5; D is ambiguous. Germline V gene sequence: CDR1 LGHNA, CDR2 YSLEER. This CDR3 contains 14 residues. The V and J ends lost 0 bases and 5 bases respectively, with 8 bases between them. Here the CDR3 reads CASSQENGDQPQHF. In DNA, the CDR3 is TGCGCCAGCAGCCAAGAAAACGGGGATCAGCCCCAGCATTTT.

CDR3 DNA: TGTGCCAGCAGTGTCCGGACAGACTATGGCTACACCTTC. Protein sequence: CASSVRTDYGYTF. V and J are TRBV28 and TRBJ1-2; D may be TRBD1 (6 bases). CDR1 and CDR2 (germline): MDHEN, SYDVKM. V gave up 5 bases and J gave up 3 bases, with 10 bases separating them. The CDR3 spans 13 residues.